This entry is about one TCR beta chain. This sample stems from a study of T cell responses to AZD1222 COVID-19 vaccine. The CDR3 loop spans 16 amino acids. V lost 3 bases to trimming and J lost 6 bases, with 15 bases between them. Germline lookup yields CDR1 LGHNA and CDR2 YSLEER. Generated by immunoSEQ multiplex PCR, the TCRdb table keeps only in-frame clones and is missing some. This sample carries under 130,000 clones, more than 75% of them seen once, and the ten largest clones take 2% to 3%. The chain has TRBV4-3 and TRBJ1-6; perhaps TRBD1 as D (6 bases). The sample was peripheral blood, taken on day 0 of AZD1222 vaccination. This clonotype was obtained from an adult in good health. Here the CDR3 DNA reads TGCGCCAGCAGCCAGATCTACAGGGTCCCTAATTCACCCCTCCACTTT. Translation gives CASSQIYRVPNSPLHF.